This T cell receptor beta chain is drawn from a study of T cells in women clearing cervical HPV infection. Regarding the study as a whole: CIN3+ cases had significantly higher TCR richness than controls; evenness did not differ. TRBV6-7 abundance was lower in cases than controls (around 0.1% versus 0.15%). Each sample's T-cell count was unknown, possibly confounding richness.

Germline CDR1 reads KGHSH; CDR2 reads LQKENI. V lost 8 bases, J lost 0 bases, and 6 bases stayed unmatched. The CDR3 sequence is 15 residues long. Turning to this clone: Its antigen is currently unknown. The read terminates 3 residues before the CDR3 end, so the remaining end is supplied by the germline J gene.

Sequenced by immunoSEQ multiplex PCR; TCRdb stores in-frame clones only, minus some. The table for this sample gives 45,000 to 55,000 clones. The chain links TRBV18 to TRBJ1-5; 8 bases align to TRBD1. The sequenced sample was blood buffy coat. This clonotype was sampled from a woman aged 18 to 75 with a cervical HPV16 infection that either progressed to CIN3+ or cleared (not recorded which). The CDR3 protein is CASTGGPNSNQPQHF. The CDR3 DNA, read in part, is TGTGCCAGCACAGGGGGACCGAATAGCAATCAGCCC.